This TCR beta chain stems from a study of blood T cells in healthy people across ages. The study, taken as a whole, reports: Versus aged donors, long-lived donors had higher diversity and more naive CD4+ cells.

Through a sample-barcoded 5' primer and a J-beta primer mix, a second PCR was run for about 7 to 12 cycles. Every cDNA molecule bore a tag from a template-switch adaptor containing 12 random nucleotides. TCRdb re-called the 5' RACE reads with MiXCR, one entry per CDR3 protein. Of roughly 1.5 million distinct CDR3 sequences in the sample, 42% were seen once. Comment on this clonotype: Its antigen is unknown.

J lost 9 bases, V lost 2 bases, and 6 bases had no gene match. There are 14 residues in the CDR3. Germline CDR1 reads MNHEY; CDR2 reads SMNVEV (reference sequence). This chain joins TRBV27 and TRBJ1-5, with 8 bases matching TRBD1. The clonotype was recovered from a woman aged 18-29 years in good health. Input material: blood. CDR3 sequence reads: CASSLQGAGRPQHF. The DNA for the CDR3 is TGTGCCAGCAGTTTACAGGGGGCAGGTCGGCCCCAGCATTTT.